Listed here are 28 T cell receptor beta chains from one sample, sequenced in a study of graft-versus-host responses after intestinal transplantation. Libraries were prepared by immunoSEQ multiplex PCR; TCRdb keeps only in-frame clonotypes and omits some of them. The top ten hold roughly 16% of the sample, which has about 97,000 clones, approximately 90% seen once. Sequencing was performed on PBMCs, taken approximately 420 days after intestinal transplant. These receptors all come from a human patient who received an intestinal transplant, so some T cells may come from the graft donor.

The V call is TRBV6-5, the J call TRBJ2-7; 7 nucleotides align to TRBD2. There are 14 residues in the CDR3. The ends lost 6 bases at V and 7 bases at J; junction bases unmatched: 12. Germline loops: CDR1 MNHEY, CDR2 SVGAGI. CDR3 protein: CASRSGTDLGEQYF. The CDR3 DNA sequence: TGTGCCAGCAGAAGCGGGACCGACTTGGGGGAGCAGTACTTC.

V gene TRBV12-5 combines with J gene TRBJ1-1, with D maybe TRBD1 (5 bases). V gave up 2 bases and J gave up 0 bases, with 10 bases separating them. The CDR3 loop spans 15 amino acids. The germline CDR1 and CDR2 sequences are LGHNT and FRNRAP. CDR3: CASGLYGGMNTEAFF. In DNA form, the CDR3 reads TGTGCTAGTGGTTTGTATGGGGGGATGAACACTGAAGCTTTCTTT. Using reference TRBV12-5 and TRBJ1-1 for the parts outside the CDR3, the full variable domain is DARVTQTPRHKVTEMGQEVTMRCQPILGHNTVFWYRQTMMQGLELLAYFRNRAPLDDSGMPKDRFSAEMPDATLATLKIQPSEPRDSAVYFCASGLYGGMNTEAFFGQGTRLTVV.

J is TRBJ2-1 and V is TRBV4-1; TRBD1 or TRBD2 may be the D gene (5 bases each). Germline V CDR1 and CDR2: MGHRA, YSYEKL. V was pared by 1 base and J by 9 bases, with 7 bases between. The CDR3 extends over 12 amino acids. CDR3 region: CASSQGGREQFF. In DNA, the CDR3 is TGCGCCAGCAGCCAAGGGGGACGTGAGCAGTTCTTC.

CDR3 loop: CASSLDVYGYTF. The CDR3 bases are TGTGCCAGCAGCTTAGATGTCTATGGCTACACCTTC. This sequence joins TRBV11-2 and TRBJ1-2; no definite D call. The CDR3 totals 12 residues. The V gene's germline CDR1 is SGHAT and CDR2 FQNNGV. The V end lost 0 bases, the J end lost 4 bases, and 3 bases lay between the germline ends.

V gene TRBV12-5 combines with J gene TRBJ1-5, with 7 bases that match TRBD1. Germline CDR1 is LGHNT and CDR2 is FRNRAP. CDR3 length: 14 amino acids. The V and J ends lost 2 bases and 7 bases, in that order; junction bases with no gene match: 5. In nucleotides, the CDR3 is TGTGCTAGTGGTTTGCAGGGGGGAAGGCAGCCCCAGCATTTT. Encoded protein: CASGLQGGRQPQHF. The entire variable domain, with the rest obtained from reference TRBV12-5 and TRBJ1-5, is as follows: DARVTQTPRHKVTEMGQEVTMRCQPILGHNTVFWYRQTMMQGLELLAYFRNRAPLDDSGMPKDRFSAEMPDATLATLKIQPSEPRDSAVYFCASGLQGGRQPQHFGDGTRLSIL.

The CDR3 DNA reads as TGTGCCAGCAGTGACTCTGGGTTCGGTCGCGAGCAGTACTTC. This translates into CASSDSGFGREQYF. V is TRBV25-1 and J is TRBJ2-7; D gene uncertain. With 3 bases removed from V and 6 bases from J, the gap between germline ends came to 15 bases. Germline values: CDR1 MGHDK, CDR2 SYGVNS. The CDR3 has 14 residues.

This clone was detected only a few times. The chain uses TRBV11-2 and TRBJ2-7; 7 bases line up with TRBD2. In germline, CDR1 is SGHAT, CDR2 FQNNGV. CDR3 size: 13 residues. Trimming removed 8 bases from V and 2 bases from J; junction bases left unmatched: 6. CDR3 sequence reads: CASFGGFAYEQYF. CDR3 in DNA: TGTGCCAGCTTCGGGGGGTTTGCCTACGAGCAGTACTTC.

V is TRBV7-6 and J is TRBJ1-4, with D possibly matching TRBD1 (5 bases). CDR3 length: 16 residues. V was cut by 5 bases and J by 0 bases, with 13 bases left in between. Germline V lookup: CDR1 SGHVS, CDR2 FNYEAQ. The CDR3 spells CASSLGVGATNEKLFF. CDR3 bases: TGTGCCAGCAGCCTTGGTGTGGGGGCAACTAATGAAAAACTGTTTTTT.

The rearrangement links TRBV11-3 to TRBJ2-7; D assignment may be TRBD1 or TRBD2 (5 bases each). V gave up 4 bases and J gave up 5 bases, with 15 bases separating them. The CDR3 is 14 amino acids. Germline V gene data show CDR1 as SGHNT and CDR2 as YENEEA. The CDR3 region is CASSSDSQGHEQYF. Here the CDR3 DNA reads TGTGCCAGCAGCTCGGACTCTCAGGGCCACGAGCAGTACTTC.

This chain connects TRBV5-1 to TRBJ1-2; maybe TRBD1 (5 bases). V was pared by 2 bases and J by 8 bases, with 10 bases between. CDR3 length equals 12 residues. CDR1 is SGHRS, CDR2 YFSETQ, per germline. CDR3 DNA sequence: TGCGCCAGCAGCTTAGGGGCTAGAGGCTACACCTTC. This sequence encodes CASSLGARGYTF.

The genes are TRBV6-1 and TRBJ1-6; D might be TRBD1 (5 bases). V was pared by 7 bases and J by 5 bases, with 15 bases between. The CDR3 runs 15 residues. Germline V gene lookup returns CDR1 MNHNS and CDR2 SASEGT. DNA of the CDR3: TGTGCCAGCATGGACGGCCAAGGGGATAATTCACCCCTCCACTTT. Its protein is CASMDGQGDNSPLHF.

This clone has just one count. Other DNA sequences of this sample code for an identical CDR3. This chain joins TRBV9 and TRBJ1-1; TRBD1 might be the D (6 bases). V was cut by 3 bases and J by 8 bases, with 14 bases left in between. The CDR3 covers 13 residues. The germline V gene encodes CDR1 SGDLS and CDR2 YYNGEE. CDR3 in amino acids: CASSGQGRTEAFF. The DNA for the CDR3 is TGTGCCAGCAGCGGCCAGGGGCGGACCGAAGCTTTCTTT.

This rearrangement joins TRBV6-1 to TRBJ1-6, with 7 bases aligning to TRBD1. The CDR3 loop spans 13 amino acids. Trimming at V came to 6 bases and at J to 10 bases, leaving 6 bases not matched to a gene. In germline, CDR1 is MNHNS, CDR2 SASEGT. The CDR3 sequence: CASSQTGMSPLHF. DNA for the CDR3: TGTGCCAGCAGCCAGACAGGGATGTCACCCCTCCACTTT.

The chain recombines TRBV4-1 with TRBJ2-7; D remains ambiguous. In germline, CDR1 is MGHRA, CDR2 YSYEKL. CDR3 size: 14 residues. Trimming removed 0 bases from V and 4 bases from J, with 10 bases in between. The CDR3 reads CASSQDVSGYEQYF. The CDR3 bases are TGCGCCAGCAGCCAAGATGTTTCGGGTTACGAGCAGTACTTC.

The genes are TRBV5-1 and TRBJ2-7, with a tentative D call TRBD1 (5 bases). CDR1 and CDR2 (germline): SGHRS, YFSETQ. CDR3 length: 15 amino acids. The V and J ends lost 3 bases and 1 base respectively, with 14 bases between them. CDR3 region: CASSSGQGGSYEQYF. CDR3 sequence (DNA): TGCGCCAGCAGCTCCGGGCAGGGTGGTTCCTACGAGCAGTACTTC.

This clone was counted only a few times. In DNA, the CDR3 is TGTGCCAGCAGCCAAGGCGGGGGGGTTTACAATGAGCAGTTCTTC. It encodes CASSQGGGVYNEQFF. V usage is TRBV4-2 and J usage is TRBJ2-1; 9 positions match TRBD2. Germline lookup yields CDR1 LGHNA and CDR2 YNFKEQ. V lost 1 base to trimming and J lost 4 bases; unmatched junction nucleotides: 2. CDR3 length equals 15 residues.

This sequence joins TRBV5-5 and TRBJ1-4; D is unresolved. V shed 4 bases and J shed 14 bases, with 18 bases lying between them. The length of the CDR3 is 13 residues. Germline V gene lookup returns CDR1 SGHKS and CDR2 YYEKEE (reference sequence). CDR3 sequence (DNA): TGTGCCAGCAGCCACGACGGACCGACATCGCTGTTTTTT. This translates into CASSHDGPTSLFF.

This clone was detected only once. The chain employs TRBV6-5 and TRBJ1-2, with 9 bases fitting TRBD1. This CDR3 is built from 14 residues. The ends lost 0 bases at V and 7 bases at J; junction bases unmatched: 3. Germline-derived CDR1 and CDR2 are MNHEY and SVGAGI. The CDR3 region is CASSYSTGGGGYTF. The CDR3 DNA sequence: TGTGCCAGCAGTTACTCGACAGGGGGTGGTGGCTACACCTTC.

The V and J genes are TRBV7-2 and TRBJ1-5; D is unresolved. CDR1 is SGHTA and CDR2 is FQGNSA in the germline V gene. The CDR3 covers 13 residues. The V end lost 5 bases, the J end lost 5 bases, and 10 bases lay between the germline ends. The CDR3 DNA follows: TGTGCCAGCAGCCCCTTCGCCGATCAGCCCCAGCATTTT. Protein sequence: CASSPFADQPQHF.

This clone was counted once. V usage is TRBV11-2 and J usage is TRBJ2-5; 7 positions agree with TRBD2. This CDR3 comprises 13 residues. Looked up from germline, CDR1 is SGHAT and CDR2 is FQNNGV. V trimming: 2 bases; J trimming: 5 bases; junction bases outside the gene matches: 2. The CDR3 is CASSLMGGETQYF. CDR3 nucleotide sequence: TGTGCCAGCAGCTTAATGGGGGGGGAGACCCAGTACTTC.

The CDR3 region has the DNA TGTGCCAGCAGCACCACAGGGGGTCCGAATGAAAAACTGTTTTTT. It translates to CASSTTGGPNEKLFF. This sequence joins TRBV9 and TRBJ1-4; 8 bases align to TRBD1. Losses at the gene ends were 4 bases for V and 5 bases for J; bases not matched to a gene: 7. Germline CDR1 is SGDLS and CDR2 is YYNGEE. This CDR3 is built from 15 residues.

This clone came up a few times. This chain joins TRBV6-4 and TRBJ2-1, with 9 bases identical to TRBD1. The ends lost 2 bases at V and 6 bases at J; junction bases unmatched: 5. CDR3 size: 15 residues. Germline CDR1 MRHNA, CDR2 SNTAGT. The chain's CDR3 is CASSDGETGGNEQFF. CDR3 coding DNA: TGTGCCAGCAGTGACGGGGAGACAGGGGGCAATGAGCAGTTCTTC.

V usage is TRBV18 and J usage is TRBJ1-2; perhaps TRBD1 as D (6 bases). The V gene's germline CDR1 is KGHSH and CDR2 LQKENI. Trimming shortened V by 3 bases and J by 7 bases, and 15 bases separated the two germline ends. The CDR3 loop spans 14 amino acids. The CDR3 sequence is CASSPEGERSGYTF. The DNA of the CDR3 is TGTGCCAGCTCACCGGAGGGGGAAAGGAGTGGCTACACCTTC.

The rearrangement joins TRBV19 to TRBJ1-3, with TRBD1 as a possible D gene (5 bases). V lost 9 bases to trimming and J lost 0 bases, with 12 bases between them. The CDR3 runs 14 residues. Per the germline V gene, CDR1 is LNHDA and CDR2 is SQIVND (reference sequence). The CDR3 loop is CASHPQGSGNTIYF. The DNA for the CDR3 is TGTGCCAGCCATCCCCAGGGCTCTGGAAACACCATATATTTT.

J is TRBJ2-2 and V is TRBV2; TRBD1 is a possible D gene (5 bases). Germline CDR1 and CDR2: SNHLY and FYNNEI. This CDR3 spans 14 amino acids. The ends were cut back, 4 bases at V and 2 bases at J, with 8 bases in the middle. The CDR3 region is CASSVDSNTGELFF. The CDR3 nucleotides read TGTGCCAGCAGTGTAGACAGCAACACCGGGGAGCTGTTTTTT.

The chain couples TRBV9 to TRBJ2-1, with D possibly being TRBD1 or TRBD2 (6 bases each). This CDR3 is built from 14 residues. Deletions cut 0 bases from V and 8 bases from J, with 12 bases between. CDR1 is SGDLS, CDR2 YYNGEE, per germline. The CDR3 sequence is CASSVGGAGDEQFF. The CDR3 DNA reads TGTGCCAGCAGCGTAGGCGGGGCAGGGGATGAGCAGTTCTTC.

The CDR3 sequence is CASSRDSGSSTDTQYF. CDR3 bases: TGTGCCAGCAGTCGGGACTCCGGTAGTTCCACAGATACGCAGTATTTT. The rearrangement uses TRBV2 and TRBJ2-3; weak D call: TRBD2 (6 bases). The V end lost 5 bases, the J end lost 2 bases, and 17 bases lay between the germline ends. Germline V gene sequence: CDR1 SNHLY, CDR2 FYNNEI. This CDR3 is 16 amino acids long. Full variable domain (rest looked up from reference TRBV2 and TRBJ2-3): EPEVTQTPSHQVTQMGQEVILRCVPISNHLYFYWYRQILGQKVEFLVSFYNNEISEKSEIFDDQFSVERPDGSNFTLKIRSTKLEDSAMYFCASSRDSGSSTDTQYFGPGTRLTVL.

The chain is built from TRBV28 and TRBJ2-1, with 7 bases aligning to TRBD2. V was pared by 6 bases and J by 1 base, with 3 bases of the junction left unmatched. Per germline, CDR1 MDHEN and CDR2 SYDVKM. This CDR3 comprises 14 residues. This chain's CDR3 is CASRNGGSYNEQFF. The CDR3, as DNA: TGTGCCAGCAGAAACGGGGGGTCCTACAATGAGCAGTTCTTC.